What follows are 32 T cell receptor beta chains derived from one specimen sequenced in a study of CD8+ T cells in alopecia areata. Pooled cells of cutaneous lymph node origin were sorted on CD4, CD8alpha, NKG2D, NKG2ACE and other markers. Reverse transcription of extracted RNA yielded cDNA, which provided the sequencing template. TCRdb's copy holds only in-frame clones and misses some; the assay was immunoSEQ multiplex PCR. The sample presents 270,000 or so clones, none singletons. The material sequenced was CD4+ T cells sorted from a lymph node. The receptors stem from a C3H/HeJ mouse with alopecia areata. MHC haplotype: H2-k.

Regarding this clone: The genes are named according to mouse. The read halts 4 residues ahead of the CDR3 end, with the missing end drawn from the germline J gene. V and J are TRBV5 and TRBJ2-1; 10 nucleotides line up with TRBD2. The length of the CDR3 is 18 residues. Trimming took 4 bases from V and 4 from J; bases not matched to a gene: 13. CDR1 LGHNA and CDR2 YNLKQL come from the germline V gene (reference sequence). The part of the CDR3 DNA that was read is TGTGCCAGCAGCCTCAGATGGGCTGGGGGGGCGGGGTATGCT. It is translated as CASSLRWAGGAGYA. The full CDR3 protein is CASSLRWAGGAGYAEQFF.

This clone was counted at least ten times. Genes and germline are mouse. The read halts 4 residues ahead of the CDR3 end, with the missing end drawn from the germline J gene. This sequence joins TRBV17 and TRBJ2-3; 11 positions agree with TRBD2. The CDR3 runs to 20 residues. V shed 1 base, J shed 0 bases, and the junction held 12 bases outside the gene matches. Germline loops: CDR1 MNHDT, CDR2 YYDKIL. The CDR3 loop is CASSRGAGTGGARSAETLYF. The CDR3 DNA, read in part, is TGTGCTAGCAGTAGAGGCGCCGGGACTGGGGGAGCGCGGAGTGCAGAA.

This clone was recorded a few times. Gene names follow the mouse nomenclature. The read ends 4 residues early relative to the CDR3; the germline J gene fills the gap. Distinct nucleotide sequences in the sample also encode this CDR3. The V gene is TRBV1, the J gene TRBJ2-7, with 12 bases aligning to TRBD2. The CDR3 loop spans 14 amino acids. Germline V gives CDR1 NSQYPW, CDR2 LRSPGD (reference sequence). The CDR3 sequence: CTCSGGLGGYEQYF. The sequenced part of the CDR3 DNA is TGCACCTGCAGTGGGGGACTGGGGGGTTAT.

The sample holds a few counts of this clone. The listed genes are named as in mouse. From the germline J gene comes the end of the CDR3, since the read stops 4 residues before it. The J gene is TRBJ2-1, the V gene TRBV17; 8 positions agree with TRBD2. This CDR3 has 14 residues. The trim removed 5 bases at V and 6 bases at J, leaving 6 bases unmatched. CDR1 and CDR2 from the germline V gene are MNHDT and YYDKIL. CDR3 amino acids: CASSVGGTFAEQFF. The sequenced CDR3 bases are TGTGCTAGCAGTGTGGGGGGGACCTTTGCT.

This clone was observed a handful of times. The germline and genes are mouse ones. The read terminates 4 residues ahead of where the CDR3 ends, so the germline J gene completes it. This sample also contains other DNA sequences that code for the same CDR3. This chain joins TRBV1 and TRBJ2-7, with 10 bases identical to TRBD2. Germline V CDR1 and CDR2: NSQYPW, LRSPGD (reference sequence). The CDR3 has 14 residues. CDR3 loop: CTCSGLGGRDEQYF. The CDR3 DNA, read in part, is TGCACCTGCAGTGGTCTGGGGGGGCGCGAT.

This clone was seen a few times. The gene names here belong to mouse. The read ends 4 residues before the CDR3 terminus; that terminus is restored from the germline J gene. The chain couples TRBV13-1 to TRBJ2-5; the match to TRBD2 covers 11 bases. The germline gives CDR1 NSHNY, CDR2 SYGAGN. The CDR3 has 16 amino acids. V gave up 3 bases and J gave up 0 bases; unmatched junction bases: 3. The CDR3 loop reads CASSGGLGENQDTQYF. The part of the CDR3 DNA that was read is TGTGCCAGCAGTGGGGGACTGGGGGAAAACCAAGAC.

With respect to this clone: Mouse germline and gene names are used. The read ends 4 residues shy of where the CDR3 ends; the end is completed using the germline J gene. The sample holds other DNA sequences that translate to the same CDR3. The chain joins TRBV5 to TRBJ1-2, with D tentatively TRBD1 (6 bases). The germline V and J ends were trimmed by 4 bases and 3 bases, with 9 bases remaining between them. The germline V gene encodes CDR1 LGHNA and CDR2 YNLKQL (reference sequence). This CDR3 contains 13 residues. The CDR3 bases that were read are TGTGCCAGCAGCCCACAGGGCGACTCC. Its translation: CASSPQGDS. The CDR3, in full, reads CASSPQGDSDYTF.

This clone was detected only a few times. This may arise from a read error, as a much more abundant clone is one base away. Mouse names are used for the genes. The read ends 4 residues shy of where the CDR3 ends; the end is completed using the germline J gene. The chain employs TRBV13-3 and TRBJ2-5; 9 bases are shared with TRBD1. The CDR3 spans 13 residues. Germline V lookup: CDR1 NNHDY, CDR2 SYVADS. The sequenced part of the CDR3 DNA is TGTGCCAGCAGTCGGGACAGGGTAGAC. It encodes CASSRDRVD. The full CDR3 reads CASSRDRVDTQYF.

Notes on this clone: Germline and genes: mouse. Coverage ceases 4 residues before the CDR3 finishes, and the germline J gene fills in the end. The rearrangement links TRBV13-1 to TRBJ2-2; 8 bases match TRBD2. J gave up 4 bases and V 3 bases, and 5 bases lay outside the gene matches. Looked up from germline, CDR1 is NSHNY and CDR2 is SYGAGN. The CDR3 has 15 amino acids. This chain's CDR3 is CASSGPGGSTGQLYF. The sequenced CDR3 bases are TGTGCCAGCAGTGGCCCTGGGGGGAGCACCGGG.

Turning to this clone: Mouse gene names and germline throughout. Read sequence stops 4 residues before the CDR3 end, and the germline J gene provides the missing end. This sample also contains other DNA sequences that code for the same CDR3. This rearrangement joins TRBV14 to TRBJ1-1, with D possibly TRBD1 on 5 matching bases. This CDR3 is 12 amino acids long. V was trimmed by 5 bases and J by 4 bases, leaving 9 bases between them. CDR1 is SGHDT and CDR2 is FRDEAV in the germline V gene. CDR3 protein: CASSPGSTEVFF. The sequenced CDR3 bases are TGTGCCAGCAGCCCAGGGAGCACA. Using reference TRBV14 and TRBJ1-1 for the parts outside the CDR3, the full variable domain is EAGVTQSPRYAVLQEGQAVSFWCDPISGHDTLYWYQQPRDQGPQLLVYFRDEAVIDNSQLPSDRFSAVRPKGTNSTLKIQSAKQGDTATYLCASSPGSTEVFFGKGTRLTVV.

Remarks on this clone: The gene names given are mouse names. The read stops 4 residues short of the end of the CDR3; the missing end is completed from the germline J gene. The chain is built from TRBV1 and TRBJ2-5; no reliable D call. Germline V gives CDR1 NSQYPW, CDR2 LRSPGD (reference sequence). Trimming pared 0 bases from V and 2 bases from J, leaving 9 bases between. This CDR3 has 15 residues. Partial CDR3 DNA: TGCACCTGCAGTGCAGACCAGGCGATCCAAGAC. Its protein product is CTCSADQAIQD. The full-length CDR3 reads as CTCSADQAIQDTQYF.

This clone was observed a few times. Genes and germline are mouse. The CDR3 end lies 4 residues beyond the end of the read and is filled in from the germline J gene. This chain joins TRBV1 and TRBJ2-4, with 7 positions matching TRBD2. This CDR3 is built from 13 residues. CDR1 and CDR2 (germline): NSQYPW, LRSPGD (reference sequence). The CDR3: CTCSAGLGNTLYF. CDR3 DNA (partial): TGCACCTGCAGTGCAGGACTGGGAAAC. The whole variable domain, remainder taken from reference TRBV1 and TRBJ2-4, is VTLLEQNPRWRLVPRGQAVNLRCILKNSQYPWMSWYQQDLQKQLQWLFTLRSPGDKEVKSLPGADYLATRVTDTELRLQVANMSQGRTLYCTCSAGLGNTLYFGAGTRLSVL.

This clone was seen only a few times. The genes and germline here are from mouse. The read terminates 4 residues before the CDR3 end, so the remaining end is supplied by the germline J gene. The J gene is TRBJ1-1, the V gene TRBV31; 7 nucleotides agree with TRBD1. Per the germline V gene, CDR1 is GKSSPN and CDR2 is SITVG. The CDR3 is made up of 13 amino acids. Partial CDR3 DNA: TGTGCCTGGAGTCTACAGGGGTGGACA. It translates to CAWSLQGWT. The full CDR3 protein is CAWSLQGWTEVFF.

This clone was detected only a few times. The germline and genes are mouse ones. The read halts 3 residues ahead of the CDR3 end, with the missing end drawn from the germline J gene. This chain links TRBV1 with TRBJ1-6, with 9 bases lining up with TRBD1. TRBJ1-6 is classed as an ORF, of uncertain function. V shed 6 bases and J 5 bases; nucleotides not matched to a gene: 5. The germline V gene has CDR1 NSQYPW and CDR2 LRSPGD (reference sequence). The CDR3 sequence is 15 residues long. CDR3: CTCRGTGNHNSPLYF. The sequenced part of the CDR3 DNA is TGCACCTGCAGGGGGACAGGGAATCATAATTCGCCC.

A word on this clone: These gene names are mouse names. Read sequence stops 4 residues before the CDR3 end, and the germline J gene provides the missing end. The chain is built from TRBV17 and TRBJ1-1; D call uncertain. Germline V gene data show CDR1 as MNHDT and CDR2 as YYDKIL. The CDR3 sequence is 13 residues long. Partial CDR3 DNA: TGTGCTAGCAGTAGAGATCCCACAGAA. This sequence encodes CASSRDPTE. The full-length CDR3 reads as CASSRDPTEEVFF.

A remark on this clone: Genes here carry mouse names. From the germline J gene comes the end of the CDR3, since the read stops 4 residues before it. The chain carries TRBV19 and TRBJ1-1; the D gene is possibly TRBD1 (6 bases). This CDR3 has 14 amino acids. Germline loops: CDR1 FNHDT, CDR2 SITEND (reference sequence). V lost 5 bases, J lost 0 bases, and 11 bases lay in between. The DNA read from the CDR3 is TGTGCCAGCAGGCCGGGACACCCAAACACA. It encodes CASRPGHPNT. From start to end, the CDR3 is CASRPGHPNTEVFF.

This clone was seen a few times. Gene names are mouse gene names. Here the CDR3 reads CASGEGLQDTQYF. The sequenced part of the CDR3 DNA is TGTGCCAGCGGTGAGGGACTTCAAGAC. The genes are TRBV13-2 and TRBJ2-5, with D perhaps matching TRBD2 (6 bases). The CDR3 is cut off 4 residues early in the read; its end comes from the germline J gene. Between the trimmed V and J ends, which lost 2 bases and 3 bases, there was a span of 7 bases. The CDR3 runs 13 residues. The V gene's germline CDR1 is NNHNN and CDR2 SYGAGS (reference sequence).

This clone was found many times. Genes and germline come from the mouse. The sequence runs out 4 residues before the end of the CDR3; the remainder is reconstructed from the germline J gene. Other DNA variants within this sample encode the same CDR3. The chain carries TRBV19 and TRBJ2-1; 11 nucleotides align to TRBD1. The germline V gene encodes CDR1 FNHDT and CDR2 SITEND (reference sequence). Losses at the gene ends were 4 bases for V and 1 base for J; bases not matched to a gene: 1. The CDR3 totals 15 residues. The CDR3 protein is CASSRDRGNYAEQFF. The sequenced part of the CDR3 DNA is TGTGCCAGCAGTCGGGACAGGGGGAACTATGCT.

In this sample, this clone turned up a few times. Gene names are mouse gene names. The read terminates 4 residues before the CDR3 end, so the remaining end is supplied by the germline J gene. This chain links TRBV13-2 with TRBJ1-2, with 9 bases identical to TRBD1. The CDR3 has 16 amino acids. Trimming cost V 5 bases and J 0 bases; bases outside gene matches: 8. Germline-derived CDR1 and CDR2 are NNHNN and SYGAGS (reference sequence). CDR3 sequence reads: CASGPPGQGSNSDYTF. The sequenced part of the CDR3 DNA is TGTGCCAGCGGACCCCCGGGACAGGGATCAAACTCC.

With respect to this clone: Gene names and germline refer to mouse. Read data end 4 residues before the CDR3 end; the end is taken from the germline J gene. The rearrangement uses TRBV5 and TRBJ2-2; TRBD2 matches 11 bases. The length of the CDR3 is 17 residues. V lost 2 bases and J lost 2; bases outside the gene matches: 4. CDR1 and CDR2 from the germline V gene are LGHNA and YNLKQL (reference sequence). Incomplete CDR3 DNA: TGTGCCAGCAGCCAAACTGGGGGGGCGGGTAACACCGGG. It translates to CASSQTGGAGNTG. The entire CDR3 is CASSQTGGAGNTGQLYF.

Comment on this clone: The listed genes are named as in mouse. The same CDR3 also results from other DNA sequences found in this sample. The sequenced part of the CDR3 DNA is TGCACCTGCAGTGCAGATGCTGGGGGTCAAAAC. Protein product: CTCSADAGGQN. The full CDR3 reads CTCSADAGGQNTLYF. This chain connects TRBV1 to TRBJ2-4; the D gene is possibly TRBD2 (6 bases). The read finishes 4 residues shy of the CDR3 end, and the germline J gene is used to complete it. The CDR3 runs 15 residues. Germline CDR1 and CDR2: NSQYPW and LRSPGD (reference sequence). The ends were cut back, 0 bases at V and 1 base at J, with 8 bases in the middle. Combining the CDR3 with reference TRBV1 and TRBJ2-4 gives the whole variable domain VTLLEQNPRWRLVPRGQAVNLRCILKNSQYPWMSWYQQDLQKQLQWLFTLRSPGDKEVKSLPGADYLATRVTDTELRLQVANMSQGRTLYCTCSADAGGQNTLYFGAGTRLSVL.

In the case of this clone: Genes and germline are mouse. With the read ending 4 residues before the CDR3 end, the germline J gene is used to fill in that end. The sample carries other DNA sequences with the same CDR3. The rearrangement uses TRBV5 and TRBJ2-3; D possibly corresponds to TRBD2 (5 bases). Germline loops: CDR1 LGHNA, CDR2 YNLKQL (reference sequence). CDR3 length: 16 residues. The ends were cut back, 0 bases at V and 0 bases at J, with 10 bases in the middle. The CDR3 bases that were read are TGTGCCAGCAGCCAAGATTTGGGGTTTAGTGCAGAA. Translation gives CASSQDLGFSAE. The full CDR3 reads CASSQDLGFSAETLYF.

This clone was detected only a few times. The genes are named according to mouse. The read terminates 4 residues before the CDR3 end, so the remaining end is supplied by the germline J gene. The chain links TRBV17 to TRBJ1-1; 11 nucleotides align to TRBD1. Germline V gene sequence: CDR1 MNHDT, CDR2 YYDKIL. There are 14 residues in the CDR3. The V and J ends lost 3 bases and 3 bases, in that order; junction bases with no gene match: 0. The sequenced CDR3 bases are TGTGCTAGCAGTAGGGACAGGGGGCACACA. It codes for CASSRDRGHT. The entire CDR3 is CASSRDRGHTEVFF.

With regard to this clone: Gene and germline names: mouse. The read halts 4 residues ahead of the CDR3 end, with the missing end drawn from the germline J gene. Other DNA variants within this sample encode the same CDR3. This rearrangement joins TRBV1 to TRBJ2-7; D is uncertain. The CDR3 consists of 12 residues. The germline CDR1 and CDR2 sequences are NSQYPW and LRSPGD (reference sequence). Partial CDR3 DNA: TGCACCTGCAGTGCAGCACAATAT. It encodes CTCSAAQY. The whole CDR3 sequence reads CTCSAAQYEQYF.

Note on this clone: Gene and germline names: mouse. The CDR3 is cut off 4 residues early in the read; its end comes from the germline J gene. The rearrangement uses TRBV5 and TRBJ2-5; 9 bases match TRBD1. This CDR3 comprises 17 residues. Germline loops: CDR1 LGHNA, CDR2 YNLKQL (reference sequence). V was pared by 2 bases and J by 1 base, with 7 bases of the junction left unmatched. Incomplete CDR3 DNA: TGTGCCAGCAGCCAAAGGACAGGGGCGGGGGACCAAGAC. Translation gives CASSQRTGAGDQD. Given in full, the CDR3 is CASSQRTGAGDQDTQYF.

This clone was observed a handful of times. Gene and germline names: mouse. The read halts 4 residues ahead of the CDR3 end, with the missing end drawn from the germline J gene. The chain joins TRBV31 to TRBJ2-3, with 8 positions matching TRBD2. Trimming took 3 bases from V and 0 from J; bases not matched to a gene: 8. The CDR3 spans 16 residues. Germline assignment: CDR1 GKSSPN and CDR2 SITVG. CDR3 region: CAWRTRTGSSAETLYF. The CDR3 DNA, read in part, is TGTGCCTGGAGAACTCGGACTGGGAGTAGTGCAGAA.

Details on this clone: The gene names here belong to mouse. The DNA ends 4 residues before the CDR3 does, and the rest of the CDR3 is filled in from the germline J gene. The sample has other DNA sequences that encode this CDR3 too. The rearrangement uses TRBV13-1 and TRBJ2-3, with 8 nucleotides matching TRBD2. There are 16 residues in the CDR3. V lost 2 bases, J lost 0 bases, and 5 bases stayed unmatched. Germline V gene data show CDR1 as NSHNY and CDR2 as SYGAGN. The CDR3 spells CASSDAGGTSAETLYF. CDR3 bases read: TGTGCCAGCAGTGACGCTGGGGGGACTAGTGCAGAA.

Comments on this clone: Gene names and germline match the mouse. The read ends 4 residues shy of where the CDR3 ends; the end is completed using the germline J gene. The chain has TRBV19 and TRBJ2-1; TRBD2 matches at 8 bases. With V trimmed by 6 bases and J by 4 bases, 6 bases remained unmatched. The CDR3 is made up of 14 amino acids. CDR1 and CDR2 from the germline V gene are FNHDT and SITEND (reference sequence). The sequenced part of the CDR3 DNA is TGTGCCAGCAAATCCCGGGACTGGTATGCT. Protein sequence: CASKSRDWYA. Given in full, the CDR3 is CASKSRDWYAEQFF.

This clone appeared many times. Each gene name is a mouse one. Read sequence stops 3 residues before the CDR3 end, and the germline J gene provides the missing end. The V call is TRBV13-1, the J call TRBJ1-6; 7 nucleotides match TRBD1. TRBJ1-6 is flagged as an ORF with uncertain function. Germline V gene sequence: CDR1 NSHNY, CDR2 SYGAGN. This CDR3 contains 14 residues. V was pared by 3 bases and J by 5 bases, with 2 bases of the junction left unmatched. The CDR3 sequence: CASSVGQHNSPLYF. The sequenced part of the CDR3 DNA is TGTGCCAGCAGTGTGGGACAGCATAATTCGCCC.

There are a few counts of this clone. Any gene name here is a mouse gene name. The read stops 4 residues short of the end of the CDR3; the missing end is completed from the germline J gene. Different DNA sequences within this sample yield the same CDR3. The chain has TRBV13-1 and TRBJ2-2, with TRBD1 matching over 8 bases. The germline V gene encodes CDR1 NSHNY and CDR2 SYGAGN. J gave up 3 bases and V 5 bases, and 3 bases lay outside the gene matches. This CDR3 is 14 amino acids long. The CDR3 spells CASRDRVDTGQLYF. The CDR3 DNA, read in part, is TGTGCCAGCAGGGACAGGGTGGACACCGGG.

With regard to this clone: Gene names and germline match the mouse. The read ends 4 residues before the CDR3 terminus; that terminus is restored from the germline J gene. The genes are TRBV17 and TRBJ2-2; maybe TRBD2 (6 bases). Germline lookup yields CDR1 MNHDT and CDR2 YYDKIL. This CDR3 region has 15 residues. Deletions cut 0 bases from V and 4 bases from J, with 9 bases between. The CDR3 is CASSREGGGTGQLYF. The covered CDR3 bases are TGTGCTAGCAGTAGAGAGGGGGGAGGCACCGGG.

This clone was detected only a few times. Gene and germline names: mouse. The read ends 4 residues early relative to the CDR3; the germline J gene fills the gap. The V and J genes are TRBV31 and TRBJ2-1; TRBD1 aligns across 7 bases. Trimming cost V 3 bases and J 4 bases; bases outside gene matches: 3. This CDR3 spans 13 amino acids. Germline CDR1 GKSSPN, CDR2 SITVG. The CDR3 reads CAWRRDRYAEQFF. CDR3 bases read: TGTGCCTGGAGAAGGGACAGATATGCT.